A selection of T cell receptor beta chains follows, all from one sample in a study of prognosis after radiotherapy for stage I lung cancer. TCRdb passed the multiplex PCR reads through MiXCR, listing each CDR3 protein once. Among about 26,000 distinct CDR3 sequences listed, approximately 31% were seen once. The specimen was PBMCs, collected before or after stereotactic body radiation therapy (not recorded which). These receptors originate from a donor at least 50 years old with non-small cell lung cancer. Each CDR3 is given with its conserved first and last residue. The D gene is left open where the match is weak. For some rows the clone size is stated as once, few or many, or as a class when expanded; others skip it.

>-|many|13|TRBJ2-5|TRBV24-1
CATSDFAGLAQYF
TGTGCCACCAGTGATTTCGCAGGGTTGGCCCAGTACTTC
>TRBD1|many|12|TRBJ1-1|TRBV30
CACRTGNTEAFF
TGTGCCTGCCGGACAGGGAACACTGAAGCTTTCTTT
>TRBD2|-|15|TRBJ2-7|TRBV6-1
CASSRASGRFNDQYF
TGTGCCAGCAGCCGAGCTAGCGGGAGGTTTAACGATCAGTACTTC
>-|many|15|TRBJ1-2|TRBV19
CASSTGTRSNYGYTF
TGTGCCAGTAGTACTGGGACACGGTCGAACTATGGCTACACCTTC
>TRBD2|many|16|TRBJ2-3|TRBV7-8
CASSSGLAGYTDTQYF
TGTGCCAGCAGCTCGGGACTAGCGGGCTACACAGATACGCAGTATTTT
>TRBD2|few|16|TRBJ2-1|TRBV6-2/TRBV6-3
CASRRPLAGGLDEQFF
TGTGCCAGCAGACGACCTCTAGCGGGAGGGCTAGATGAGCAGTTCTTC
>TRBD2|-|19|TRBJ2-1|TRBV5-1
CASSPTGTSGIGPYNEQFF
TGCGCCAGCAGCCCCACGGGGACCAGCGGGATCGGCCCTTACAATGAGCAGTTCTTC
>-|many|12|TRBJ2-3|TRBV12-3/TRBV12-4
CASRQRTDTQYF
TGTGCCAGCAGACAGCGCACAGATACGCAGTATTTT
>TRBD1|many|15|TRBJ2-5|TRBV9
CASGSSGTGVETQYF
TGTGCCAGCGGCTCCTCCGGGACAGGGGTGGAGACCCAGTACTTC
>TRBD1|-|14|TRBJ1-2|TRBV7-2
CASSLRGQGDVYTF
TGTGCCAGCAGCTTAAGGGGACAGGGGGACGTCTACACCTTC
>-|many|13|TRBJ2-1|TRBV2
CASTPYPSNEQFF
TGTGCCAGCACCCCCTACCCCTCCAATGAGCAGTTCTTC
>-|once|13|TRBJ2-3|TRBV5-1
CASSFFRSDTQYF
TGCGCCAGCAGCTTCTTCAGGTCAGATACGCAGTATTTT
>TRBD1|many|15|TRBJ1-1|TRBV6-9
CASSYSFSTGHEAFF
TGTGCCAGCAGTTACTCCTTCTCGACAGGGCACGAAGCTTTCTTT
>TRBD2|many|15|TRBJ2-5|TRBV5-1
CASSQPTSGSGTQYF
TGCGCCAGCAGCCAACCCACTAGCGGGAGCGGGACCCAGTACTTC
>TRBD2|-|14|TRBJ2-3|TRBV20-1
CSARGASGTDTQYF
TGCAGTGCTAGAGGAGCTAGCGGCACGGATACGCAGTATTTT
>TRBD2|many|16|TRBJ2-2|TRBV3-1
CASSQLAGGRIGELFF
TGTGCCAGCAGCCAACTAGCGGGGGGCAGGATCGGGGAGCTGTTTTTT
>TRBD2|many|14|TRBJ2-5|TRBV2
CASSKREPSETQYF
TGTGCCAGCAGCAAGCGGGAACCCTCGGAGACCCAGTACTTC
>-|few|16|TRBJ2-2|TRBV5-6
CASSLSAVRNTGELFF
TGTGCCAGCAGCTTGTCGGCCGTCAGGAACACCGGGGAGCTGTTTTTT
>TRBD2|medium-sized|16|TRBJ2-5|TRBV18
CASSPSLAGDQETQYF
TGTGCCAGCTCACCAAGCCTAGCGGGGGACCAAGAGACCCAGTACTTC
>TRBD1|-|14|TRBJ1-5|TRBV11-2
CASSLGTGNQPQHF
TGTGCCAGCAGCTTGGGGACAGGGAATCAGCCCCAGCATTTT
>-|many|16|TRBJ2-3|TRBV18
CASRATGGLSTDTQYF
TGTGCCAGCCGGGCGACGGGGGGCCTAAGCACAGATACGCAGTATTTT
>-|many|13|TRBJ2-2|TRBV12-3/TRBV12-4
CASSSSDTGELFF
TGTGCCAGCAGTTCTAGTGACACCGGGGAGCTGTTTTTT